The rows below give T cell receptor beta chains drawn from one sample of a study of T cells after yellow fever vaccination. TCRdb re-analysed the 5' RACE reads in MiXCR, keeping a single row per CDR3 protein. The table records around 310,000 distinct CDR3 sequences, approximately 3.9% of them present only once. This specimen was PBMCs, taken on the day of the yellow fever booster vaccination. These receptor sequences come from a man between 18 and 35 years old who received the YFV17D yellow fever vaccine. CDR3s include the opening cysteine and the closing phenylalanine or tryptophan. D genes are given only for firm matches. Rows give clone size only sometimes, using once, few, many, or a class for an expanded clone.

J gene: TRBJ1-4; D gene: TRBD1; clone size: many; V gene: TRBV5-5; CDR3 protein: CASSSWTGQDFITNEKLFF; CDR3 DNA: TGTGCCAGCAGCTCATGGACTGGACAGGATTTCATAACTAATGAAAAACTGTTTTTT
J gene: TRBJ2-6; D gene: NA; clone size: NA; V gene: TRBV7-2; CDR3 protein: CASSFRTSGANVLTF; CDR3 DNA: TGTGCCAGCAGCTTTCGGACCTCTGGGGCCAACGTCCTGACTTTC
J gene: TRBJ2-3; D gene: TRBD2; clone size: NA; V gene: TRBV27; CDR3 protein: CASSYTNPRGVSLDTQYF; CDR3 DNA: TGTGCCAGCAGTTATACAAATCCACGGGGGGTATCTTTAGATACGCAGTATTTT
J gene: TRBJ2-3; D gene: TRBD1; clone size: NA; V gene: TRBV12-3/TRBV12-4; CDR3 protein: CASNLDRGADTQYF; CDR3 DNA: TGTGCCAGCAACCTGGACAGGGGAGCGGATACGCAGTATTTT
J gene: TRBJ1-1; D gene: NA; clone size: NA; V gene: TRBV3-1; CDR3 protein: CASSPGPTMNTEAFF; CDR3 DNA: TGTGCCAGCAGCCCCGGTCCGACCATGAACACTGAAGCTTTCTTT
J gene: TRBJ2-1; D gene: TRBD1; clone size: NA; V gene: TRBV29-1; CDR3 protein: CSVGWTGDLYNEQFF; CDR3 DNA: TGCAGCGTTGGATGGACAGGGGACCTCTACAATGAGCAGTTCTTC
J gene: TRBJ1-6; D gene: NA; clone size: few; V gene: TRBV28; CDR3 protein: CASIAPTGGNSPLHF; CDR3 DNA: TGTGCCAGCATCGCGCCGACCGGGGGGAATTCACCCCTCCACTTT
J gene: TRBJ2-5; D gene: TRBD1; clone size: many; V gene: TRBV10-3; CDR3 protein: CAIRQGDAGETQYF; CDR3 DNA: TGTGCCATTAGACAGGGGGACGCGGGGGAGACCCAGTACTTC
J gene: TRBJ1-2; D gene: NA; clone size: NA; V gene: TRBV5-1; CDR3 protein: CASSLNLEGGYTF; CDR3 DNA: TGCGCCAGCAGCTTGAATCTTGAGGGTGGCTACACCTTC
J gene: TRBJ1-2; D gene: NA; clone size: few; V gene: TRBV7-3; CDR3 protein: CASSPEGGGGYTF; CDR3 DNA: TGTGCCAGCAGCCCTGAGGGAGGGGGTGGCTACACCTTC
J gene: TRBJ1-4; D gene: TRBD1; clone size: few; V gene: TRBV27; CDR3 protein: CASSPRDRVNEKLFF; CDR3 DNA: TGTGCCAGCAGTCCTCGGGACAGGGTCAATGAAAAACTGTTTTTT
J gene: TRBJ2-3; D gene: NA; clone size: many; V gene: TRBV29-1; CDR3 protein: CSVGRGLGSTQYF; CDR3 DNA: TGCAGCGTTGGGCGGGGCCTCGGGTCGACGCAGTATTTT
J gene: TRBJ2-3; D gene: TRBD2; clone size: many; V gene: TRBV12-3/TRBV12-4; CDR3 protein: CASSLRGGRLFGNTQYF; CDR3 DNA: TGTGCCAGCAGTTTACGCGGGGGGAGACTATTCGGGAATACGCAGTATTTT
J gene: TRBJ1-3; D gene: NA; clone size: many; V gene: TRBV4-3; CDR3 protein: CASSQDTAADGNTIYF; CDR3 DNA: TGCGCCAGCAGCCAAGACACCGCCGCTGATGGAAACACCATATATTTT
J gene: TRBJ2-5; D gene: NA; clone size: many; V gene: TRBV7-2; CDR3 protein: CASSLVWKETQYF; CDR3 DNA: TGTGCCAGCAGCTTAGTTTGGAAAGAGACCCAGTACTTC
J gene: TRBJ2-5; D gene: TRBD1; clone size: few; V gene: TRBV6-5; CDR3 protein: CASSHRQGVGEETQYF; CDR3 DNA: TGTGCCAGCAGTCATCGACAGGGGGTGGGAGAAGAGACCCAGTACTTC
J gene: TRBJ2-3; D gene: NA; clone size: NA; V gene: TRBV6-5; CDR3 protein: CASRSDLASDTQYF; CDR3 DNA: TGTGCCAGCAGGTCCGATCTAGCTTCAGATACGCAGTATTTT
J gene: TRBJ2-1; D gene: NA; clone size: NA; V gene: TRBV5-1; CDR3 protein: CASSLDGEQFF; CDR3 DNA: TGCGCCAGCAGCTTGGACGGAGAGCAGTTCTTC
J gene: TRBJ1-5; D gene: NA; clone size: NA; V gene: TRBV20-1; CDR3 protein: CSARKGMINQPQHF; CDR3 DNA: TGCAGTGCCCGAAAAGGGATGATCAATCAGCCCCAGCATTTT
J gene: TRBJ2-7; D gene: NA; clone size: NA; V gene: TRBV5-1; CDR3 protein: CASSLQQGTYEQYF; CDR3 DNA: TGCGCCAGCAGCTTGCAGCAGGGGACTTACGAGCAGTACTTC
J gene: TRBJ2-3; D gene: NA; clone size: many; V gene: TRBV5-4; CDR3 protein: CASSLVWETTDTQYF; CDR3 DNA: TGTGCCAGCAGCTTGGTGTGGGAAACCACAGATACGCAGTATTTT
J gene: TRBJ1-2; D gene: NA; clone size: many; V gene: TRBV10-2; CDR3 protein: CASSETYTHTSYGYTF; CDR3 DNA: TGCGCCAGCAGTGAGACCTACACACACACCTCATATGGCTACACCTTC
J gene: TRBJ2-5; D gene: NA; clone size: NA; V gene: TRBV5-1; CDR3 protein: CASSTGTQETQYF; CDR3 DNA: TGCGCCAGCAGCACCGGGACACAAGAGACCCAGTACTTC
J gene: TRBJ2-4; D gene: TRBD2; clone size: NA; V gene: TRBV9; CDR3 protein: CASSPTGGPPKNIQYF; CDR3 DNA: TGTGCCAGCAGCCCGACGGGGGGGCCTCCCAAAAACATTCAGTACTTC
J gene: TRBJ2-7; D gene: NA; clone size: NA; V gene: TRBV18; CDR3 protein: CASSPPTAIYEQYF; CDR3 DNA: TGTGCCAGCTCACCACCGACCGCCATCTACGAGCAGTACTTC
J gene: TRBJ2-7; D gene: NA; clone size: many; V gene: TRBV28; CDR3 protein: CASSFASLGAYEQYF; CDR3 DNA: TGTGCCAGCAGTTTTGCAAGTTTGGGCGCTTATGAGCAGTACTTC
J gene: TRBJ2-3; D gene: NA; clone size: few; V gene: TRBV3-1; CDR3 protein: CASSPQGPDTQYF; CDR3 DNA: TGTGCCAGCAGCCCCCAGGGGCCAGATACGCAGTATTTT
J gene: TRBJ1-6; D gene: NA; clone size: many; V gene: TRBV12-3/TRBV12-4; CDR3 protein: CASTLQGSKRSPLHF; CDR3 DNA: TGTGCCAGCACCTTACAGGGTAGTAAACGATCACCCCTCCACTTT
J gene: TRBJ2-2; D gene: TRBD1; clone size: many; V gene: TRBV29-1; CDR3 protein: CSVRQGSGTGELFF; CDR3 DNA: TGCAGCGTGAGACAGGGGTCGGGCACCGGGGAGCTGTTTTTT
J gene: TRBJ1-6; D gene: TRBD1; clone size: few; V gene: TRBV7-2; CDR3 protein: CASSPPPGGGAGNSPLHF; CDR3 DNA: TGTGCCAGCAGCCCACCTCCGGGAGGGGGCGCGGGGAATTCACCCCTCCACTTT
J gene: TRBJ1-3; D gene: TRBD1; clone size: few; V gene: TRBV7-2; CDR3 protein: CASRRRQGNTIYF; CDR3 DNA: TGTGCCAGCCGACGCCGACAGGGCAACACCATATATTTT
J gene: TRBJ1-3; D gene: TRBD1; clone size: NA; V gene: TRBV19; CDR3 protein: CASQGAAGNTIYF; CDR3 DNA: TGTGCCAGCCAGGGGGCGGCTGGAAACACCATATATTTT
J gene: TRBJ2-4; D gene: NA; clone size: many; V gene: TRBV7-2; CDR3 protein: CASSLDKGGIQYF; CDR3 DNA: TGTGCCAGCAGCTTAGATAAAGGGGGCATTCAGTACTTC
J gene: TRBJ1-1; D gene: NA; clone size: few; V gene: TRBV7-2; CDR3 protein: CASSPGPLNTEAFF; CDR3 DNA: TGTGCCAGCAGCCCCGGACCGCTGAACACTGAAGCTTTCTTT
J gene: TRBJ2-4; D gene: TRBD2; clone size: many; V gene: TRBV20-1; CDR3 protein: CSARDSGGPTVQYF; CDR3 DNA: TGCAGTGCTAGAGATAGCGGGGGGCCTACCGTTCAGTACTTC
J gene: TRBJ1-2; D gene: NA; clone size: NA; V gene: TRBV29-1; CDR3 protein: CSVREVDYGYTF; CDR3 DNA: TGCAGCGTGCGAGAAGTGGACTATGGCTACACCTTC